This note documents a single T cell receptor beta chain sequence. The antigen remains unidentified. This specimen belongs to a study of cytomegalovirus exposure and HLA in healthy donors. Findings of the study overall: 150 or so TCR beta chains were listed as cytomegalovirus-associated. In a later analysis, first-cohort TCR clusters were found to tend to co-occur in the 120 or so validation repertoires. Reports showed the classifier diagnosing cytomegalovirus status with high specificity and sensitivity.

TCRdb keeps only in-frame clones here, not all; method: immunoSEQ multiplex PCR. The sample has 95,000 to 150,000 clones, roughly 90% seen once. The donors were in the approximately 130-subject validation cohort; that cohort was separate from the roughly 730-subject first cohort. What was sequenced was PBMCs. This clonotype was obtained from a woman under 30 in good health and CMV-seropositive.

CDR3 amino acids: CASSPQGDYGYTF. The CDR3 coding sequence is TGTGCCAGCAGCCCTCAGGGTGACTATGGCTACACCTTC. V usage is TRBV11-2 and J usage is TRBJ1-2, with D perhaps matching TRBD1 (5 bases). V lost 5 bases, J lost 3 bases, and 10 bases lay in between. The germline V gene encodes CDR1 SGHAT and CDR2 FQNNGV. This CDR3 is built from 13 residues.